Listed here are 17 T cell receptor beta chains from one sample, sequenced in a study of CD4 T cells in relation to SARS-CoV-2 and coronaviruses. Libraries were prepared by immunoSEQ multiplex PCR; TCRdb keeps only in-frame clonotypes and omits some of them. The repertoire consists of just under 30,000 clones, with about 75% occurring once and the leading ten covering around 15%. These TCRs' antigens remain unknown. Unexposed donor CD4+ T cells date from 2011-2018, before the COVID-19 pandemic. The cells were cultured for about ten days before CD4+ T cells were isolated. The sample was CD4+ T cells from PBMCs, cultured in vitro. The receptor source for this set is a human donor in good health.

The chain is built from TRBV6-2 or TRBV6-3 and TRBJ1-5; tentative D call: TRBD1 (6 bases). The length of the CDR3 is 18 residues. CDR1 is MNHEY, CDR2 SVGEGT, per germline. The germline V and J ends were trimmed by 0 bases and 3 bases, with 18 bases remaining between them. CDR3 DNA sequence: TGTGCCAGCAGTTACTCGCCACAGGGAGGAACCTTCAATCAGCCCCAGCATTTT. Translating gives CASSYSPQGGTFNQPQHF.

V is TRBV4-3 and J is TRBJ2-2; D is possibly TRBD1 (5 bases). This CDR3 spans 15 amino acids. In germline, CDR1 is LGHNA, CDR2 YSLEER. Trimming removed 1 base from V and 7 bases from J, with 13 bases in between. This CDR3 is CASSQGAGFVGELFF. The CDR3 region has the DNA TGCGCCAGCAGCCAAGGGGCAGGGTTTGTCGGGGAGCTGTTTTTT.

The chain couples TRBV6-2 or TRBV6-3 to TRBJ2-1; D might be TRBD2 (6 bases). Germline V gene data show CDR1 as MNHEY and CDR2 as SVGEGT. This CDR3 is 17 amino acids long. With 2 bases removed from V and 0 bases from J, the gap between germline ends came to 14 bases. CDR3 coding DNA: TGTGCCAGCAGTTACAGCCTAGCGAAGAGCTCCTACAATGAGCAGTTCTTC. Translating it yields CASSYSLAKSSYNEQFF.

The chain employs TRBV29-1 and TRBJ1-5; no clear D. V lost 4 bases and J 0 bases, leaving 4 bases between the germline ends. Germline CDR1 reads SQVTM; CDR2 reads ANQGSEA. This CDR3 has 12 residues. The CDR3 loop is CSVGDSNQPQHF. In nucleotides, the CDR3 is TGCAGCGTTGGAGATAGCAATCAGCCCCAGCATTTT.

This clone was recorded once. The chain is built from TRBV7-9 and TRBJ1-2, with D tentatively TRBD1 (6 bases). V dropped 1 base and J dropped 5 bases, with 26 bases sitting between them. Germline V lookup: CDR1 SEHNR, CDR2 FQNEAQ (reference sequence). CDR3 size: 19 residues. CDR3 protein: CASSLGLMGGQSGSYGYTF. CDR3 nucleotides: TGTGCCAGCAGCTTAGGCCTGATGGGGGGCCAGAGTGGGTCGTATGGCTACACCTTC.

V usage is TRBV5-1 and J usage is TRBJ1-6; D remains unclear. The germline V and J ends were trimmed by 3 bases and 8 bases, with 6 bases remaining between them. The CDR3 extends over 12 amino acids. Per the germline V gene, CDR1 is SGHRS and CDR2 is YFSETQ. The CDR3 bases are TGCGCCAGCAGCTCTGAGGATTCACCCCTCCACTTT. It encodes CASSSEDSPLHF.

This clone was recorded only once. This rearrangement joins TRBV12-3 or TRBV12-4 to TRBJ2-7; D possibly corresponds to TRBD1 (5 bases). This CDR3 comprises 11 residues. Between the trimmed V and J ends, which lost 6 bases and 6 bases, there was a span of 9 bases. The chain's CDR3 is CASSQGAEQYF. CDR3 nucleotide sequence: TGTGCCAGCAGCCAAGGGGCCGAGCAGTACTTC.

This chain links TRBV2 with TRBJ2-3; D is unresolved. Germline CDR1 reads SNHLY; CDR2 reads FYNNEI. The germline V and J ends were trimmed by 7 bases and 0 bases, with 11 bases remaining between them. CDR3 length: 14 amino acids. The CDR3 DNA reads TGTGCCAGCATTGGGAAAACTAGCACAGATACGCAGTATTTT. Its translation is CASIGKTSTDTQYF.

This clone showed up just a few times. The V call is TRBV6-2 or TRBV6-3, the J call TRBJ2-2; 8 nucleotides align to TRBD2. This CDR3 is 14 amino acids long. V was pared by 3 bases and J by 5 bases, with 2 bases of the junction left unmatched. In germline, CDR1 is MNHEY, CDR2 SVGEGT. CDR3 loop: CASSYSGETGELFF. CDR3 nucleotides: TGTGCCAGCAGTTATAGCGGGGAGACCGGGGAGCTGTTTTTT.

A note on this clone: At one of its ends the junction is not consistent with the germline gene, which may arise from a read error. The rearrangement links TRBV5-1 to TRBJ2-7; D remains unclear. The CDR3 length is 12 residues. Germline loops: CDR1 SGHRS, CDR2 YFSETQ. CDR3 DNA: TGCGCCAGCAGCTTGGCCTCCCACGAGCAGTACTTC. It translates to CASSLASHEQYF.

The chain uses TRBV4-3 and TRBJ2-3; 8 nucleotides agree with TRBD1. The germline CDR1 and CDR2 sequences are LGHNA and YSLEER. This CDR3 has 15 residues. V dropped 4 bases and J dropped 7; count of bases not matched to a gene: 10. The CDR3 is CASSLRTGKGHTQYF. The CDR3 coding sequence is TGCGCCAGCAGCCTACGGACAGGGAAGGGGCATACGCAGTATTTT.

V usage is TRBV24-1 and J usage is TRBJ1-5; possible D gene TRBD1, 6 bases. CDR1 KGHDR and CDR2 SFDVKD come from the germline V gene. V lost 3 bases and J lost 6, with 14 bases in between. This CDR3 comprises 15 residues. The CDR3 protein is CATSDDEGVGQPQHF. The CDR3 DNA is TGTGCCACCAGTGATGATGAGGGGGTCGGTCAGCCCCAGCATTTT.

This sequence joins TRBV6-5 and TRBJ2-7, with D maybe TRBD1 (6 bases). The germline V and J ends were trimmed by 6 bases and 0 bases, with 9 bases remaining between them. The CDR3 has 13 residues. Germline assignment: CDR1 MNHEY and CDR2 SVGAGI. This CDR3 is CASSTGSSYEQYF. In DNA, the CDR3 is TGTGCCAGCAGCACAGGGAGCTCCTACGAGCAGTACTTC.

V usage is TRBV9 and J usage is TRBJ1-3, with D possibly being TRBD1 (6 bases). Germline CDR1 and CDR2: SGDLS and YYNGEE. V lost 3 bases and J 1 base, leaving 14 bases between the germline ends. The CDR3 loop spans 16 amino acids. CDR3 protein: CASSASGGQSGNTIYF. DNA for the CDR3: TGTGCCAGCAGCGCTTCCGGGGGGCAGTCTGGAAACACCATATATTTT.

CDR3 DNA sequence: TGTGCCAGCAGCTTGGACACGAAGCCCTATGGCTACACCTTC. Encoded protein: CASSLDTKPYGYTF. The chain joins TRBV5-6 to TRBJ1-2, with unresolved D. The germline gives CDR1 SGHDT, CDR2 YYEEEE. The CDR3 covers 14 residues. The V gene lost 0 bases and the J gene lost 4 bases, with 10 bases spanning the gap.

The chain joins TRBV19 to TRBJ1-6; perhaps TRBD1 as D (6 bases). CDR1 LNHDA and CDR2 SQIVND come from the germline V gene (reference sequence). The ends were cut back, 3 bases at V and 8 bases at J, with 14 bases in the middle. This CDR3 spans 15 amino acids. This CDR3 is CASSIDRLADSPLHF. DNA for the CDR3: TGTGCCAGTAGTATTGACAGGCTCGCCGATTCACCCCTCCACTTT.

This rearrangement joins TRBV19 to TRBJ1-2, with 9 positions matching TRBD1. Trimming cost V 7 bases and J 8 bases; bases outside gene matches: 5. Germline CDR1 and CDR2: LNHDA and SQIVND (reference sequence). There are 12 residues in the CDR3. In nucleotides, the CDR3 is TGTGCCAGTACCCGGGACAGGGACGGCTACACCTTC. Amino acids: CASTRDRDGYTF.